The sequence of this T cell receptor (beta chain) was determined in a study of cytomegalovirus exposure and HLA in healthy donors. Study-level results: Segments of the TCR beta V type were, in most cases, productive about 87% or about 30% of the time in an earlier analysis.

The PCR was carried out with 60 Vbeta primers and 13 Jbeta primers. Here immunoSEQ multiplex PCR was the method, and the copy in TCRdb shows in-frame clones only, minus some. This repertoire shows around 140,000 clones, 78% found once; its top ten account for around 3%. A remark on this clone: The antigen is not known.

This CDR3 is built from 16 residues. Per germline, CDR1 SGHRS and CDR2 YFSETQ. Trimming removed 1 base from V and 5 bases from J, with 15 bases in between. The TCR comes from a female donor in good health and CMV-seronegative. The chain recombines TRBV5-1 with TRBJ2-2; D is unresolved. The sequencing input was PBMCs. Here the CDR3 reads CASSLSRDVVTGELFF. CDR3 DNA: TGCGCCAGCAGCTTGAGTCGAGATGTGGTAACCGGGGAGCTGTTTTTT.